These 16 T cell receptor beta chains were sequenced from one sample in a study of blood T cells in healthy people across ages (dated by TCRdb to between 2015 and 2017). The library was built by means of 5' RACE. Sequencing took place on an Illumina HiSeq 2500. A second PCR of roughly 6 to 11 cycles was run with a J-beta primer mix and a sample-barcoded 5' primer. TCRdb reran the public reads through fastp at Q25 and MiXCR, keeping productive beta chains. Under each unique CDR3 protein, matching rows form one entry showing the most common genes and DNA. The sample table holds hundreds of thousands of distinct CDR3 sequences, of which 40% to 60% were seen once. Around 15% of the sample lies in the top ten. The material sequenced was blood. The receptors were gathered from a man younger than 40 in good health.

The chain is built from TRBV2 and TRBJ2-1; 14 nucleotides line up with TRBD2. The CDR3 contains 16 residues. Germline V gives CDR1 SNHLY, CDR2 FYNNEI. Trimming at V came to 7 bases and at J to 4 bases, leaving 6 bases not matched to a gene. The CDR3 loop is CASTRTSGGTYNEQFF. DNA of the CDR3: TGTGCCAGCACGAGGACTAGCGGGGGGACTTACAATGAGCAGTTCTTC.

This chain joins TRBV13 and TRBJ2-1; tentative D call: TRBD1 (6 bases). Germline lookup yields CDR1 PRHDT and CDR2 FYEKMQ (reference sequence). V was cut by 4 bases and J by 4 bases, with 11 bases left in between. The CDR3 loop spans 14 amino acids. As DNA, the CDR3 is TGTGCCAGCAGCTCAGCCGACAGGTACAATGAGCAGTTCTTC. This codes for CASSSADRYNEQFF.

This clonotype was seen a handful of times. The V gene is TRBV29-1, the J gene TRBJ2-5; a possible D gene is TRBD1 (6 bases). V was pared by 8 bases and J by 5 bases, with 18 bases between. Germline V CDR1 and CDR2: SQVTM, ANQGSEA. The CDR3 covers 13 residues. The CDR3 nucleotides read TGCAGCTACATGACAGGCCGAAGGGAGACCCAGTACTTC. Its translation: CSYMTGRRETQYF.

This clonotype has just a few counts. This sequence joins TRBV9 and TRBJ2-3; 9 nucleotides align to TRBD2. CDR1 is SGDLS, CDR2 YYNGEE, per germline. The CDR3 runs to 16 residues. V shed 0 bases, J shed 1 base, and the junction held 3 bases outside the gene matches. CDR3 region: CASSVGAGGRTDTQYF. The CDR3 coding sequence is TGTGCCAGCAGCGTAGGAGCGGGGGGTCGCACAGATACGCAGTATTTT.

The rearrangement links TRBV7-8 to TRBJ2-5; 9 bases line up with TRBD1. Per the germline V gene, CDR1 is SGHVS and CDR2 is FQNEAQ. V was clipped by 6 bases and J by 4 bases; unmatched bases: 12. CDR3 length equals 16 residues. CDR3 bases: TGTGCCAGCAGGAAACAGGGGGCGCGCGGCGGAGAGACCCAGTACTTC. As protein: CASRKQGARGGETQYF.

The genes are TRBV7-2 and TRBJ2-7; D might be TRBD2 (6 bases). Trimming removed 5 bases at V and 3 bases at J, with 14 bases between. Germline V CDR1 and CDR2: SGHTA, FQGNSA. This CDR3 comprises 14 residues. The CDR3 protein is CASSPRTKSYEQYF. CDR3 sequence (DNA): TGTGCCAGCAGCCCCCGGACTAAGAGCTACGAGCAGTACTTC.

The rearrangement links TRBV12-3 or TRBV12-4 to TRBJ1-1; D may be TRBD1 (5 bases). The V gene lost 5 bases and the J gene lost 5 bases, with 9 bases spanning the gap. The CDR3 sequence is 12 residues long. CDR3 region: CASSATVTEAFF. The CDR3 bases are TGTGCCAGCAGTGCGACAGTGACTGAAGCTTTCTTT.

The chain is built from TRBV4-1 and TRBJ2-7; 7 bases fit TRBD2. The J segment lost 4 bases and the V segment lost 1 base, leaving 7 bases of the junction unmatched. The CDR3 covers 15 residues. Germline V lookup: CDR1 MGHRA, CDR2 YSYEKL. Written as DNA, the CDR3 is TGCGCCAGCAGCCAAGTACAGCGGGGTCTTTACGAGCAGTACTTC. Residues: CASSQVQRGLYEQYF.

J is TRBJ1-2 and V is TRBV2; D is possibly TRBD1 (5 bases). CDR3 length equals 14 residues. The germline V gene encodes CDR1 SNHLY and CDR2 FYNNEI. The V gene lost 7 bases and the J gene lost 6 bases, with 18 bases spanning the gap. The CDR3 loop is CASTRDSLGDGYTF. The CDR3 DNA is TGTGCCAGCACCCGGGACTCCTTAGGGGATGGCTACACCTTC. The full variable domain, with the rest looked up from reference TRBV2 and TRBJ1-2, is EPEVTQTPSHQVTQMGQEVILRCVPISNHLYFYWYRQILGQKVEFLVSFYNNEISEKSEIFDDQFSVERPDGSNFTLKIRSTKLEDSAMYFCASTRDSLGDGYTFGSGTRLTVV.

Of note for this clonotype: This may be a read error, as it is one base from a much larger clone. The rearrangement joins TRBV10-3 to TRBJ2-5; 8 positions match TRBD2. CDR1 and CDR2 from the germline V gene are ENHRY and SYGVKD. The CDR3 has 12 amino acids. J was trimmed by 11 bases and V by 11 bases; bases with no gene match: 13. The CDR3 loop is CALRLATGEQYF. The CDR3 DNA reads as TGTGCCCTAAGACTAGCGACCGGTGAGCAGTACTTC.

This sequence joins TRBV5-1 and TRBJ2-1, with TRBD2 matching 10 bases. After removal of 4 bases from V and 6 bases from J, the junction contained 10 bases not matched to a gene. The CDR3 length is 16 residues. The germline gives CDR1 SGHRS, CDR2 YFSETQ. In nucleotides, the CDR3 is TGCGCCAGCAGCCGGCGTGGTAGCGGGGGGACCAATGAGCAGTTCTTC. Encoded protein: CASSRRGSGGTNEQFF.

This clonotype has only a few counts. This rearrangement joins TRBV10-3 to TRBJ1-4; 7 bases line up with TRBD1. Germline V lookup: CDR1 ENHRY, CDR2 SYGVKD. The CDR3 length is 17 residues. V shed 2 bases and J 4 bases; nucleotides not matched to a gene: 10. CDR3 in DNA: TGTGCCATCAGTGAGGCTTATGGACAGGAGGTTAATGAAAAACTGTTTTTT. Amino acid sequence: CAISEAYGQEVNEKLFF.

The chain recombines TRBV29-1 with TRBJ1-4, with 9 positions matching TRBD1. The CDR3 has 12 amino acids. Trimming removed 4 bases from V and 11 bases from J; junction bases left unmatched: 5. Germline values: CDR1 SQVTM, CDR2 ANQGSEA. CDR3 protein: CSVAGQGCKLFF. The CDR3 DNA is TGCAGCGTTGCGGGACAGGGATGCAAACTGTTTTTT.

As for this clonotype: This may be a read error, as it is one base from a much larger clone. The genes are TRBV25-1 and TRBJ2-5; the D is unclear. The end of the DNA aligns better with TRBJ2-1, so the J call may be wrong. The CDR3 is 15 amino acids. In germline, CDR1 is MGHDK, CDR2 SYGVNS. The CDR3 loop is CASAKLGNFQETQFF. The CDR3 nucleotides are TGTGCCAGCGCTAAGTTGGGCAACTTCCAAGAGACCCAGTTCTTC.

This clonotype occurred a few times. The chain is built from TRBV5-6 and TRBJ2-3, with D maybe TRBD1 (6 bases). Germline loops: CDR1 SGHDT, CDR2 YYEEEE. Trimming shortened V by 5 bases and J by 13 bases, and 14 bases separated the two germline ends. The CDR3 runs to 11 residues. The CDR3 bases are TGTGCCAGCAGGTACCGGGACATAGAGTATTTT. It translates to CASRYRDIEYF. Together with reference TRBV5-6 and TRBJ2-3, the CDR3 gives the full variable domain: DAGVTQSPTHLIKTRGQQVTLRCSPKSGHDTVSWYQQALGQGPQFIFQYYEEEERQRGNFPDRFSGHQFPNYSSELNVNALLLGDSALYLCASRYRDIEYFGPGTRLTVL.

About this clonotype itself: Germline and junction disagree at one end, which may indicate a read error. This chain connects TRBV3-1 to TRBJ2-4; D perhaps matches TRBD1 (6 bases). The CDR3 has 16 residues. The germline gives CDR1 LGHDT, CDR2 YNNKEL (reference sequence). Here the CDR3 reads CASKNRELLAKNIQYF. The CDR3 DNA reads TGTGCCAGCAAAAACAGGGAACTTCTAGCCAAAAACATTCAGTACTTT.